Shown below are 28 T cell receptor beta chains from a single sample sequenced in a study of T cell repertoires in cytomegalovirus infection (dated by TCRdb to about 2019). The listed sequencing device is Illumina HiSeq 1500. TCRdb cleaned the public reads at Q25 with fastp, built clones with MiXCR and kept in-frame beta chains. Here each entry gathers all rows of one CDR3 protein and keeps the most common genes and DNA. For this sample the table gives 500,000 to 600,000 distinct CDR3 sequences, of which 15% to 20% were detected only once. The ten largest account for around 25% of the sample. Sequences were obtained from CD8+ T cells from PBMCs. These receptors all stem from a human donor in good health (CMV status not recorded). Some clones in this sample may be carry-over from other donors' samples.

This clonotype turned up a few times. V is TRBV6-5 and J is TRBJ1-1; D is unclear. The germline V and J ends were trimmed by 2 bases and 6 bases, with 13 bases remaining between them. Germline CDR1 reads MNHEY; CDR2 reads SVGAGI. The length of the CDR3 is 14 residues. The CDR3 region has the DNA TGTGCCAGCAGTTACCTCTCAAGTAGCGCTGAAGCTTTCTTT. This sequence encodes CASSYLSSSAEAFF.

The chain uses TRBV11-2 and TRBJ2-6, with unresolved D. The V end was cut by 0 bases, the J end by 2 bases, with 5 bases between. CDR1 is SGHAT and CDR2 is FQNNGV in the germline V gene. The length of the CDR3 is 15 residues. CDR3 sequence (DNA): TGTGCCAGCAGCTTAGATCCCACTGGGGCCAACGTCCTGACTTTC. It yields the protein CASSLDPTGANVLTF.

This clonotype was observed many times. The chain is built from TRBV4-1 and TRBJ2-7; tentative D call: TRBD1 (6 bases). Trimming cost V 1 base and J 7 bases, with 20 bases left between them. Per the germline V gene, CDR1 is MGHRA and CDR2 is YSYEKL. The CDR3 sequence is 16 residues long. The CDR3 DNA sequence: TGCGCCAGCAGCCAAGGTCCACAGGGTAACTCGGGTGAGCAGTACTTC. Residues: CASSQGPQGNSGEQYF.

This clonotype has a single count. CDR3 residues: CASSVDGRVDEQYF. For the CDR3, the DNA is TGTGCCAGCAGCGTAGATGGCAGGGTCGACGAGCAGTACTTC. This chain uses TRBV9 with TRBJ2-7; D is possibly TRBD1 (5 bases). Germline V gene lookup returns CDR1 SGDLS and CDR2 YYNGEE. V lost 0 bases to trimming and J lost 5 bases, with 12 bases between them. This CDR3 region has 14 residues.

J is TRBJ2-2 and V is TRBV7-9; 8 bases match TRBD1. Trimming at V came to 5 bases and at J to 3 bases, leaving 11 bases not matched to a gene. The CDR3 extends over 17 amino acids. CDR1 and CDR2 from the germline V gene are SEHNR and FQNEAQ (reference sequence). The CDR3 coding sequence is TGTGCCAGCAGCCCGCACTCTGGACAGGGAGACACCGGGGAGCTGTTTTTT. Protein sequence: CASSPHSGQGDTGELFF.

At least ten counts were recorded for this clonotype. The chain uses TRBV6-5 and TRBJ2-3; TRBD1 might be the D (6 bases). Per germline, CDR1 MNHEY and CDR2 SVGAGI. The V end lost 6 bases, the J end lost 4 bases, and 20 bases lay between the germline ends. The CDR3 runs to 16 residues. The CDR3 DNA is TGTGCCAGCAGACCTTCCGGGACACTGAGGGCAGATACGCAGTATTTT. This sequence encodes CASRPSGTLRADTQYF.

The chain carries TRBV24-1 and TRBJ2-3, with D possibly matching TRBD2 (6 bases). Germline loops: CDR1 KGHDR, CDR2 SFDVKD. The ends were cut back, 6 bases at V and 3 bases at J, with 12 bases in the middle. CDR3 length: 14 residues. The CDR3 region has the DNA TGTGCCACCAGTCTCCCGGGGGAGACAGATACGCAGTATTTT. As protein: CATSLPGETDTQYF.

This chain uses TRBV27 with TRBJ1-1; no reliable D call. Trimming removed 6 bases from V and 4 bases from J, with 12 bases in between. CDR1 MNHEY and CDR2 SMNVEV come from the germline V gene (reference sequence). The CDR3 consists of 13 residues. In DNA form, the CDR3 reads TGTGCCAGCAGCCGATCGGTGGCCACTGAAGCTTTCTTT. Translated, it gives CASSRSVATEAFF.

This chain joins TRBV7-9 and TRBJ2-6; TRBD1 matches at 9 bases. J was trimmed by 1 base and V by 9 bases; bases with no gene match: 7. The germline CDR1 and CDR2 sequences are SEHNR and FQNEAQ (reference sequence). This CDR3 has 16 amino acids. CDR3 coding DNA: TGTGCCAGACCCTTGGGACAGGGTTCTGGGGCCAACGTCCTGACTTTC. It yields the protein CARPLGQGSGANVLTF.

Remarks on this clonotype: This may be a read error: a much more frequent sequence differs by one nucleotide. J is TRBJ1-1 and V is TRBV10-3, with D unresolved. The CDR3 has 13 amino acids. Germline CDR1 and CDR2: ENHRY and SYGVKD. The V end lost 2 bases, the J end lost 0 bases, and 4 bases lay between the germline ends. CDR3 protein: CAISEVVNTEAFF. The DNA for the CDR3 is TGTGCCATCAGTGAGGTGGTGAACACTGAAGCTTTCTTT.

This clonotype was recorded at least ten times. The V gene is TRBV12-3 or TRBV12-4, the J gene TRBJ2-5; D could derive from TRBD1 or TRBD2 (5 bases each). The CDR3 has 14 amino acids. Between the trimmed V and J ends, which lost 5 bases and 6 bases, there was a span of 16 bases. The DNA of the CDR3 is TGTGCCAGCAGTCCTCTCGGGGCCCCTAAGACCCAGTACTTC. This encodes CASSPLGAPKTQYF.

In this sample, this clonotype turned up many times. The V and J genes are TRBV7-9 and TRBJ2-1, with 8 bases lining up with TRBD2. Germline V gene data show CDR1 as SEHNR and CDR2 as FQNEAQ (reference sequence). The CDR3 sequence is 16 residues long. The J segment lost 4 bases and the V segment lost 4 bases, leaving 9 bases of the junction unmatched. The CDR3 nucleotides read TGTGCCAGCAGCTGGGGAGTCGGGGGGGTTTACAATGAGCAGTTCTTC. Amino acid sequence: CASSWGVGGVYNEQFF.

The chain combines TRBV6-5 with TRBJ1-1, with D possibly being TRBD1 (6 bases). This CDR3 is built from 15 residues. V lost 2 bases and J lost 1, with 11 bases in between. Per germline, CDR1 MNHEY and CDR2 SVGAGI. The CDR3, as DNA: TGTGCCAGCAGTTACAACCCGGGACAGAACACTGAAGCTTTCTTT. It yields the protein CASSYNPGQNTEAFF.

The V gene is TRBV7-9, the J gene TRBJ2-3, with D unclear. The CDR3 has 14 residues. Trimming removed 5 bases at V and 5 bases at J, with 14 bases between. From germline, CDR1 is SEHNR and CDR2 FQNEAQ (reference sequence). CDR3 bases: TGTGCCAGCAGCCGGCTCCCAGAAAGAGATACGCAGTATTTT. This translates into CASSRLPERDTQYF.

The chain employs TRBV27 and TRBJ1-1; the D gene is possibly TRBD1 (5 bases). CDR3 length: 15 amino acids. The V end lost 5 bases, the J end lost 0 bases, and 13 bases lay between the germline ends. CDR1 and CDR2 (germline): MNHEY, SMNVEV (reference sequence). This CDR3 reads CASSPLSGLNTEAFF. CDR3 nucleotide sequence: TGTGCCAGCAGTCCTCTCTCGGGACTGAACACTGAAGCTTTCTTT.

V gene TRBV5-6 combines with J gene TRBJ2-3, with 8 positions matching TRBD1. Germline CDR1 and CDR2: SGHDT and YYEEEE. The trim removed 2 bases at V and 11 bases at J, leaving 7 bases unmatched. This CDR3 contains 13 residues. CDR3 residues: CASSFGTGGGQYF. CDR3 sequence (DNA): TGTGCCAGCAGCTTCGGAACAGGGGGTGGGCAGTATTTT.

This clonotype was seen ten or more times. This chain links TRBV6-1 with TRBJ2-2; D call uncertain. The CDR3 is 13 residues long. Germline V gene data show CDR1 as MNHNS and CDR2 as SASEGT. V lost 2 bases and J lost 9, with 10 bases in between. The CDR3: CASSEMGSWELFF. CDR3 DNA sequence: TGTGCCAGCAGTGAAATGGGTAGCTGGGAGCTGTTTTTT.

Points on this clonotype: Likely a read error: the CDR3 ends without its conserved phenylalanine or tryptophan. Because the CDR3's place on the DNA is in doubt, the DNA is left out and the CDR3 is given as listed by TCRdb. The chain is built from TRBV5-4 and TRBJ2-1; the table's D call, TRBD1, was not checked against the DNA. Germline CDR1 is SGHNT and CDR2 is YYREEE (reference sequence). The CDR3 spans 16 amino acids, including both terminal residues. CDR3 sequence reads: CASNALGTGTYNEQLL.

This clonotype was counted a few times. The chain carries TRBV7-3 and TRBJ1-1; D gene unclear. The length of the CDR3 is 15 residues. V was pared by 0 bases and J by 1 base, with 9 bases between. Germline lookup yields CDR1 SGHTA and CDR2 FQGTGA. CDR3 sequence: CASSLTAGENTEAFF. The CDR3 nucleotides read TGTGCCAGCAGCTTAACGGCCGGGGAGAACACTGAAGCTTTCTTT.

This clonotype was detected a few times. This sequence joins TRBV7-9 and TRBJ2-2; the D call may be TRBD1 or TRBD2 (5 bases each). Looked up from germline, CDR1 is SEHNR and CDR2 is FQNEAQ (reference sequence). V was shortened by 5 bases and J by 4 bases, with 17 bases between the two germline ends. There are 16 residues in the CDR3. The CDR3 loop is CASSPRDDLLTGELFF. DNA of the CDR3: TGTGCCAGCAGCCCTCGGGACGATTTGCTCACCGGGGAGCTGTTTTTT.

This clonotype was counted at least ten times. This sequence joins TRBV7-6 and TRBJ2-1; 16 bases align to TRBD2. Trimming took 5 bases from V and 8 from J; bases not matched to a gene: 12. The germline V gene has CDR1 SGHVS and CDR2 FNYEAQ. The length of the CDR3 is 18 residues. Here the CDR3 DNA reads TGTGCCAGCAGCGCAGGGACTAGCGGGGGGGCCGTTGCTTATGAGCAGTTCTTC. Residues: CASSAGTSGGAVAYEQFF.

This clonotype has a count of ten or more. For the CDR3, the DNA is TGTGCCAGCAGTCAAACAGGGGTGCAGTACTTC. It translates to CASSQTGVQYF. The chain has TRBV6-2 or TRBV6-3 and TRBJ2-7; 7 positions match TRBD1. With V trimmed by 5 bases and J by 9 bases, 4 bases remained unmatched. This CDR3 region has 11 residues. Germline lookup yields CDR1 MNHEY and CDR2 SVGEGT.

This clonotype has a handful of counts. The chain joins TRBV19 to TRBJ1-1; 7 bases are a match to TRBD1. Germline values: CDR1 LNHDA, CDR2 SQIVND (reference sequence). This CDR3 spans 13 amino acids. With V trimmed by 7 bases and J by 8 bases, 10 bases remained unmatched. DNA of the CDR3: TGTGCCAGTACCGCCGGTGACAGGGACGAAGCTTTCTTT. Its protein product is CASTAGDRDEAFF. The full variable domain, with the rest looked up from reference TRBV19 and TRBJ1-1, is DGGITQSPKYLFRKEGQNVTLSCEQNLNHDAMYWYRQDPGQGLRLIYYSQIVNDFQKGDIAEGYSVSREKKESFPLTVTSAQKNPTAFYLCASTAGDRDEAFFGQGTRLTVV.

The chain recombines TRBV19 with TRBJ2-1, with 9 bases lining up with TRBD2. The CDR3 sequence is 17 residues long. CDR1 is LNHDA, CDR2 SQIVND, per germline (reference sequence). The V gene end was trimmed by 0 bases and the J gene end by 4 bases; junction bases not matched to a gene: 7. This chain's CDR3 is CASSIDTVREGYNEQFF. CDR3 in DNA: TGTGCCAGTAGTATAGATACCGTGCGGGAGGGTTACAATGAGCAGTTCTTC.

This clonotype was picked up a small number of times. The V gene is TRBV7-9, the J gene TRBJ2-1; the D is unclear. Looked up from germline, CDR1 is SEHNR and CDR2 is FQNEAQ (reference sequence). Between the trimmed V and J ends, which lost 7 bases and 6 bases, there was a span of 7 bases. This CDR3 contains 11 residues. CDR3 DNA: TGTGCCAGCACCCCGGGCAATGAGCAGTTCTTC. It codes for CASTPGNEQFF.

The chain has TRBV19 and TRBJ1-2; D gene uncertain. This CDR3 is built from 15 residues. Trimming took off 1 base at V and 4 bases at J, with 13 bases between the two ends. Germline CDR1 and CDR2: LNHDA and SQIVND (reference sequence). The chain's CDR3 is CASSIGLENFYGYTF. CDR3 DNA sequence: TGTGCCAGTAGTATAGGTCTCGAAAACTTCTATGGCTACACCTTC. Based on the CDR3 plus reference TRBV19 and TRBJ1-2, the full variable domain is DGGITQSPKYLFRKEGQNVTLSCEQNLNHDAMYWYRQDPGQGLRLIYYSQIVNDFQKGDIAEGYSVSREKKESFPLTVTSAQKNPTAFYLCASSIGLENFYGYTFGSGTRLTVV.

This clonotype was recorded many times. This chain joins TRBV28 and TRBJ2-3; D remains unclear. This CDR3 comprises 16 residues. Germline V gives CDR1 MDHEN, CDR2 SYDVKM. Trimming took off 1 base at V and 1 base at J, with 12 bases between the two ends. This chain's CDR3 is CASSLSLPRGTDTQYF. CDR3 nucleotide sequence: TGTGCCAGCAGTTTATCCCTTCCCCGGGGCACAGATACGCAGTATTTT.

This clonotype was observed at least ten times. CDR3 protein: CAISEEQEPFMNTEAFF. CDR3 DNA: TGTGCCATCAGTGAGGAACAGGAGCCTTTTATGAACACTGAAGCTTTCTTT. V and J are TRBV10-3 and TRBJ1-1, with a tentative D call TRBD1 (5 bases). Trimming shortened V by 2 bases and J by 0 bases, and 16 bases separated the two germline ends. Germline assignment: CDR1 ENHRY and CDR2 SYGVKD. The CDR3 consists of 17 residues.